Following are 7 T cell receptor beta chains from one sample sequenced in a study of T-cell memory formation after mild COVID-19. TCRdb redid the calling of the 5' RACE reads with MiXCR, one entry per CDR3 protein. Found here are 170,000 or so distinct CDR3 sequences, about a fifth of them singletons; the top ten hold roughly 23%. The sequencing sample was made of PBMCs or a T cell subset sorted from them (not recorded which). The receptors originated from an adult woman who had mild COVID-19 (a few samples of this study predate the infection). Cell type and time point are not known.

CDR3 bases: TGTGCCAGCAGCCAAGTAGCGGAAGAGGGAACAGATACGCAGTATTTT. Protein: CASSQVAEEGTDTQYF. V is TRBV3-1 and J is TRBJ2-3; D possibly corresponds to TRBD2 (6 bases). The CDR3 runs to 16 residues. Per germline, CDR1 LGHDT and CDR2 YNNKEL (reference sequence). Between the trimmed V and J ends, which lost 1 base and 3 bases, there was a span of 14 bases.

This clonotype was detected many times. The chain employs TRBV11-2 and TRBJ2-4; 9 bases align to TRBD1. The CDR3 extends over 17 amino acids. Germline CDR1 and CDR2: SGHAT and FQNNGV. V gave up 4 bases and J gave up 0 bases; unmatched junction bases: 7. The CDR3 DNA reads TGTGCCAGCAGCTGGACAGGGGATCGTCTAGCCAAAAACATTCAGTACTTC. It encodes CASSWTGDRLAKNIQYF.

The rearrangement uses TRBV24-1 and TRBJ2-3, with TRBD2 as a possible D gene (6 bases). CDR3 length: 15 amino acids. Germline assignment: CDR1 KGHDR and CDR2 SFDVKD. V lost 0 bases and J lost 4, with 10 bases in between. CDR3: CATSDLRGGADTQYF. The DNA for the CDR3 is TGTGCCACCAGTGATTTGAGGGGAGGAGCAGATACGCAGTATTTT.

Only a few counts were recorded for this clonotype. The chain is built from TRBV15 and TRBJ2-5; 7 bases match TRBD1. Germline assignment: CDR1 LNHNV and CDR2 YYDKDF (reference sequence). The CDR3 loop spans 15 amino acids. J lost 2 bases, V lost 9 bases, and 12 bases had no gene match. CDR3 DNA sequence: TGTGCCACTGGCCACGACAGGGTAGGGCAAGAGACCCAGTACTTC. This gives the protein CATGHDRVGQETQYF. The variable domain in full, with the rest retrieved from reference TRBV15 and TRBJ2-5, is DAMVIQNPRYQVTQFGKPVTLSCSQTLNHNVMYWYQQKSSQAPKLLFHYYDKDFNNEADTPDNFQSRRPNTSFCFLDIRSPGLGDTAMYLCATGHDRVGQETQYFGPGTRLLVL.

The chain joins TRBV19 to TRBJ1-5; TRBD1 is a possible D gene (6 bases). Trimming left V 5 bases short and J 0 bases short, with 20 bases between. CDR1 is LNHDA and CDR2 is SQIVND in the germline V gene (reference sequence). CDR3 length: 18 residues. CDR3 nucleotide sequence: TGTGCCAGTAGTGAACTGGGGGGGCAAATTTATAGCAATCAGCCCCAGCATTTT. Translated, it gives CASSELGGQIYSNQPQHF.

This sequence joins TRBV24-1 and TRBJ2-7; D remains ambiguous. The V gene lost 3 bases and the J gene lost 5 bases, with 7 bases spanning the gap. The length of the CDR3 is 12 residues. Germline V lookup: CDR1 KGHDR, CDR2 SFDVKD. CDR3 in DNA: TGTGCCACCAGTGATATGCGCCACGAGCAGTACTTC. It is translated as CATSDMRHEQYF.

This clonotype was seen a handful of times. The chain couples TRBV6-5 to TRBJ1-5; D not certain. The germline V gene has CDR1 MNHEY and CDR2 SVGAGI. CDR3 length: 14 residues. With 2 bases removed from V and 6 bases from J, the gap between germline ends came to 11 bases. The CDR3: CASSYHRRGQPQHF. CDR3 sequence (DNA): TGTGCCAGCAGTTACCATCGGAGAGGTCAGCCCCAGCATTTT.